This T cell receptor beta chain was captured by sequencing in a study of neoadjuvant anti-PD-1 for oral cavity cancer. The time point denotes: after neoadjuvant nivolumab, at surgical resection. Only in-frame clones appear in the TCRdb table, and some are missing; sequencing was by immunoSEQ multiplex PCR. The sample lists about 68,000 clones, roughly 81% seen once, with about 3.4% in the top ten. Here the sequenced sample was PBMCs, taken after nivolumab (anti-PD-1) treatment. This receptor was obtained from a person between 40 and 79 years old with oral cavity squamous cell carcinoma.

CDR3 nucleotide sequence: TGTGCCAGCAGCTTAGGAGGGACAGGGGGCGTTAAGTCCGAGCAGTACTTC. This encodes CASSLGGTGGVKSEQYF. J is TRBJ2-7 and V is TRBV7-6; TRBD1 matches at 12 bases. V was pared by 1 base and J by 6 bases, with 10 bases of the junction left unmatched. The CDR3 runs to 17 residues. CDR1 is SGHVS, CDR2 FNYEAQ, per germline.